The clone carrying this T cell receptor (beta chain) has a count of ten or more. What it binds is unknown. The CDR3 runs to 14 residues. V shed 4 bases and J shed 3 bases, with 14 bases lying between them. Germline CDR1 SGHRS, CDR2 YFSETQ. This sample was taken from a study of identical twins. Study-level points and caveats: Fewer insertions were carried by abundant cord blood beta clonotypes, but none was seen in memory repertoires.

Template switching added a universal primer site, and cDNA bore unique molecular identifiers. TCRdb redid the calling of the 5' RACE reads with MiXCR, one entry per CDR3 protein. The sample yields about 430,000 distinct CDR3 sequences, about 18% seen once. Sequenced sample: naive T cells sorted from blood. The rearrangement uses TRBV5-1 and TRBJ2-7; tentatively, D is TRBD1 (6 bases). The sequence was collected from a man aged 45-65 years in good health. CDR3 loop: CASSQTGVFYEQYF. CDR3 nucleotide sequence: TGCGCCAGCAGCCAGACAGGAGTATTCTACGAGCAGTACTTC. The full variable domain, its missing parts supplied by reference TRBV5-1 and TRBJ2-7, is KAGVTQTPRYLIKTRGQQVTLSCSPISGHRSVSWYQQTPGQGLQFLFEYFSETQRNKGNFPGRFSGRQFSNSRSEMNVSTLELGDSALYLCASSQTGVFYEQYFGPGTRLTVT.